This T cell receptor beta chain was obtained from a study of shared clonotypes between healthy human individuals. Terminally differentiated effector memory CD45RA+ cells were excluded from the naive CD8 cells, which were CD45RO-negative and positively selected for CCR7. Profiled with immunoSEQ multiplex PCR; TCRdb holds only in-frame clones, not every one. The repertoire holds millions of clones, with about 95% as singletons. The source is a man aged 18 to 35 in good health. The specimen was naive CD8+ T cells sorted from blood.

The CDR3 coding sequence is TGTGCCAGCAGCTCCCTCAGGGGCCAGGCCCAAGAGACCCAGTACTTC. Its translation is CASSSLRGQAQETQYF. This chain uses TRBV11-2 with TRBJ2-5; D is possibly TRBD1 (6 bases). Between the trimmed V and J ends, which lost 4 bases and 1 base, there was a span of 16 bases. This CDR3 region has 16 residues. Looked up from germline, CDR1 is SGHAT and CDR2 is FQNNGV. Supplemented by reference TRBV11-2 and TRBJ2-5, the full variable domain reads EAGVAQSPRYKIIEKRQSVAFWCNPISGHATLYWYQQILGQGPKLLIQFQNNGVVDDSQLPKDRFSAERLKGVDSTLKIQPAKLEDSAVYLCASSSLRGQAQETQYFGPGTRLLVL.